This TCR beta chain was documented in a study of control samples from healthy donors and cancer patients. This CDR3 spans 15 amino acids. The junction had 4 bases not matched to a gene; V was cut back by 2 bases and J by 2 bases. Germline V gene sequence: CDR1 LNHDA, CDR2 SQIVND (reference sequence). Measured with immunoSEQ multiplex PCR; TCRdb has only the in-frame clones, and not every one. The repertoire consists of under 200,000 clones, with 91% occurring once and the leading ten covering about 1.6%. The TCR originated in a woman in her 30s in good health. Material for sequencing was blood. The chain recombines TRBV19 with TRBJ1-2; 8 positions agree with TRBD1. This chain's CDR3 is CASSITGTGNYGYTF. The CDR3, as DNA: TGTGCCAGTAGTATAACCGGGACAGGCAACTATGGCTACACCTTC.